The T cell receptor beta chain described here comes from a study of quantifying T cell responses using KT2 cells. The overall study: cDNA was made from DNase-treated RNA using alpha and beta constant primers.

KT2, a clone with a known TCR, was spiked into unfractionated PBMC. The cDNA 3' end received a ligated oligonucleotide with a UMI. First-round PCR used 4 to 5 cycles and beta primers RC1.1 and RC1.2 covering TRBC1 and TRBC2. TCRdb ran MiXCR on the UMI-ligation and nested PCR reads and lists one entry per CDR3 protein. The table includes over 25,000 distinct CDR3 sequences, 10% detected once. Germline assignment: CDR1 MNHEY and CDR2 SMNVEV (reference sequence). The CDR3 covers 15 residues. The V gene end was trimmed by 3 bases and the J gene end by 2 bases; junction bases not matched to a gene: 5. At least ten counts were recorded for this clonotype.

Sequencing input: PBMCs spiked with cells of the T cell clone KT2. The genes are TRBV27 and TRBJ2-7, with 9 bases matching TRBD1. The receptor's source is a human donor. The CDR3: CASSLQTGGAYEQYF. CDR3 sequence (DNA): TGTGCCAGCAGTTTGCAGACAGGGGGAGCCTACGAGCAGTACTTC.